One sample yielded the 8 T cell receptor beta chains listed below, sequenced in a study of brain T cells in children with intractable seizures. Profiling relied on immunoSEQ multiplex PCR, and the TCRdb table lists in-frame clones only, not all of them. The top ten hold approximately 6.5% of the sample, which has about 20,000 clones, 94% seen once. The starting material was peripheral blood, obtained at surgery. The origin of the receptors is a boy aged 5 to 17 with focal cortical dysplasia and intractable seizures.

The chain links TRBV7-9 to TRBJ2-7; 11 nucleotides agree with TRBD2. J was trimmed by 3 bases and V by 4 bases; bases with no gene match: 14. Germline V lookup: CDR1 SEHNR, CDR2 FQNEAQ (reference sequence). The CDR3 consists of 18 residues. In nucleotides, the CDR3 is TGTGCCAGCAGCTCCACCTATTTCCCACTAGCGGGGGTCTACGAGCAGTACGTC. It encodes CASSSTYFPLAGVYEQYV.

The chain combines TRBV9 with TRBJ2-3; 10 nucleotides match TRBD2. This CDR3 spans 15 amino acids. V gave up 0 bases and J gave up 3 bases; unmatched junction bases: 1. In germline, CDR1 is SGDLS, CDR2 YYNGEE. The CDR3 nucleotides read TGTGCCAGCAGCGTAGCTAGCGGGAGAACAGATACGCAGTATTTT. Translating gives CASSVASGRTDTQYF.

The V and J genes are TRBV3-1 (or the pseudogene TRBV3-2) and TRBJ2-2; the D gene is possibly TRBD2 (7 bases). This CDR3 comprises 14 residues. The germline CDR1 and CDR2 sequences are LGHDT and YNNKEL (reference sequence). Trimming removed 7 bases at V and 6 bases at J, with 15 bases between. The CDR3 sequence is CASISKGGAGELFF. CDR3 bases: TGTGCCAGCATAAGTAAAGGGGGGGCCGGGGAGCTGTTTTTT.

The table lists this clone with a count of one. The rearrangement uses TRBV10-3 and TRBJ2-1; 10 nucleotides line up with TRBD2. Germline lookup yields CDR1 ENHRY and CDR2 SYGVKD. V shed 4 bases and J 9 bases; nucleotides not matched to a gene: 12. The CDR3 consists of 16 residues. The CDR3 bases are TGTGCCATCAGTGTGGCTAGCGGGAGACGGAGTAGTGAGCAGTTCTTC. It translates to CAISVASGRRSSEQFF.

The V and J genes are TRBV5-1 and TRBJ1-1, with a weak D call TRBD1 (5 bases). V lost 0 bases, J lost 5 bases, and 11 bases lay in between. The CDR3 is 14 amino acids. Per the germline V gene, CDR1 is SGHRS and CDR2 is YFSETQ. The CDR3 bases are TGCGCCAGCAGCTTGGAGGGCCGGGGGACTGAAGCTTTCTTT. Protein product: CASSLEGRGTEAFF. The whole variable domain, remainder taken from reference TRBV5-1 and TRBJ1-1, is KAGVTQTPRYLIKTRGQQVTLSCSPISGHRSVSWYQQTPGQGLQFLFEYFSETQRNKGNFPGRFSGRQFSNSRSEMNVSTLELGDSALYLCASSLEGRGTEAFFGQGTRLTVV.

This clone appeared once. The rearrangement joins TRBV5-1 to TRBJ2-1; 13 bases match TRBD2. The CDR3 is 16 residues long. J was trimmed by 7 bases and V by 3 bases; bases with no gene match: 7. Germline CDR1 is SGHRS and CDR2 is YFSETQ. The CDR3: CASSWGGLAGRNEQFF. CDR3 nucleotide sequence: TGCGCCAGCAGCTGGGGGGGACTAGCGGGAAGAAATGAGCAGTTCTTC.

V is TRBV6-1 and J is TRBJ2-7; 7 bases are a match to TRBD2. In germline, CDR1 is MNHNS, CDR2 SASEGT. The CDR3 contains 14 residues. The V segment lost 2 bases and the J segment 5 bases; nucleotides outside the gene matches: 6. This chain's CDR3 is CASSENSGTHEQYV. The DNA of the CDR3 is TGTGCCAGCAGTGAAAACAGCGGGACCCACGAGCAGTACGTC.

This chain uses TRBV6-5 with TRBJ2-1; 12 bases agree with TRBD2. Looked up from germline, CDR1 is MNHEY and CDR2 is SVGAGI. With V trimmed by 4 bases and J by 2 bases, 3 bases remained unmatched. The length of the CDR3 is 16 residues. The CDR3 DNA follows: TGTGCCAGCAGTTCCCGACTAGCGGGAGCCTACAATGAGCAGTTCTTC. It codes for CASSSRLAGAYNEQFF.